This TCR beta chain came from a study of cytomegalovirus exposure and HLA in healthy donors listed by TCRdb under 2017. Some background on the complete study: A later analysis indicated that the 100 to 150 validation repertoires were generated on the platform also employed for the approximately 700 repertoires of the first cohort. To predict cytomegalovirus infection status, the study brought together high-throughput TCR immunosequencing, statistical association of individual TCRs with disease status, and machine learning. Besides the first cohort of 550 to 750 subjects, a separate validation cohort made up of roughly 120 different subjects was used. The study was designed to test whether signatures of past pathogen exposure could be identified by cataloging public T cell receptors.

Study-wide conclusions, independent of this receptor: A few of the identified cytomegalovirus-associated TCR beta chains were confirmed in vitro to be specific for cytomegalovirus antigens. The study gave a list of under 200 TCR beta chains associated with cytomegalovirus. The authors suggested that the approach could potentially be generalized to other disease states and immunological phenotypes. The validation cohort had no HLA typing available for a later analysis, so co-occurrence within that cohort was assessed over all 120 or so repertoires. Most TCR sequences were observed very rarely across donors, whereas some public TCRs were present in many individuals. Cytomegalovirus status was reported to be diagnosed by the classifier with high specificity and sensitivity in both the original and validation cohorts. Of the cluster scores, 85% to 95% were above 0 in a later analysis, which found that TCRs clustered in the first cohort also tended to co-occur in the 95 to 150 validation repertoires.

Worth noting for this clone: Its antigen is currently not known. Base quality data are lacking; no much larger clone is found one base away.

The library came from the immunoSEQ multiplex PCR assay. Concerning the study's data processing: To diagnose cytomegalovirus status from the catalog of TCR beta chain sequences, a statistical classification framework was built. TCRdb took this table from immuneACCESS and kept in-frame rearrangements with V and J called. Such tables lack part of the clones; where checked against another copy, unresolved V genes explain under half of the gap, and the rest is unexplained. The V and J calls and clone size are taken from that table; D and trimming were inferred from the DNA. The sample table holds about 62,000 clones, of which around 95% were seen once. Jointly, the top ten make up approximately 6.8% of the sample. CDR1 SGHRS and CDR2 YFSETQ are derived from the germline V gene. From the cysteine up to the phenylalanine, the CDR3 has a length of 14 residues. The only DNA kept is the CDR3, 42 bases in frame from the first base. From V the trimming removes 4 bases and from J it removes 6 bases, while the gene matches leave 5 bases of the junction unaccounted for.

The donors were included in the validation cohort of around 120 subjects, a group kept apart from the roughly 730-subject first cohort. The chain is assembled from TRBV5-1 and TRBJ2-1; 9 bases in the middle match TRBD1. The receptor was derived from a woman aged 18-29 years in good health and CMV-seropositive. The specimen was PBMCs. The DNA sequence is as follows: TGCGCCAGCAGCCTGGACAGGGGAGGCAATGAGCAGTTCTTC. This encodes CASSLDRGGNEQFF.